Below are 5 T cell receptor beta chains sequenced from a single sample in a study of cytomegalovirus exposure and HLA in healthy donors. The PCR contained 60 Vbeta and 13 Jbeta primers. Some clones are missing from TCRdb's copy, which holds only in-frame ones; the method was immunoSEQ multiplex PCR. The sample includes some 120,000 clones, 8% to 10% of them seen just once. What was sequenced was PBMCs. Receptors originate from a man aged 25 to 40 in good health and CMV-seronegative.

The V and J genes are TRBV19 and TRBJ1-5; 9 bases fit TRBD1. V lost 2 bases to trimming and J lost 5 bases; unmatched junction nucleotides: 7. The CDR3 totals 16 residues. Germline V CDR1 and CDR2: LNHDA, SQIVND (reference sequence). As DNA, the CDR3 is TGTGCCAGTAGTATACCGGGACAGGGTTGGGATCAGCCCCAGCATTTT. Translating gives CASSIPGQGWDQPQHF.

This clone was observed a handful of times. The CDR3 coding sequence is TGTGCCAGCAGTTTAGGGGGGTTGGGGGAGAGGACAGATACGCAGTATTTT. It translates to CASSLGGLGERTDTQYF. This chain links TRBV28 with TRBJ2-3; D is possibly TRBD2 (6 bases). Germline V gene lookup returns CDR1 MDHEN and CDR2 SYDVKM. Trimming took 2 bases from V and 3 from J, leaving 18 bases between them. The length of the CDR3 is 17 residues.

CDR3 amino acids: CASSSPRLAGGLSYNEQFF. The CDR3 region has the DNA TGTGCCAGCAGCTCACCCCGACTAGCGGGAGGCCTCTCCTACAATGAGCAGTTCTTC. The chain combines TRBV7-2 with TRBJ2-1; TRBD2 aligns across 13 bases. J gave up 0 bases and V 4 bases, and 9 bases lay outside the gene matches. CDR3 size: 19 residues. Germline assignment: CDR1 SGHTA and CDR2 FQGNSA.

This clone showed up just a few times. The chain employs TRBV21-1 and TRBJ1-1; the tabulated D call, TRBD1, remains unverified against the DNA. TRBV21-1 is termed a pseudogene. The CDR3 loop spans 13 amino acids. The CDR3 here is CASSNRVRHEAFF. CDR3 in DNA: TGTGCCAGCAGCAATCGTGTGAGACACGAAGCTTTCTTT.

The chain links TRBV27 to TRBJ2-7; a possible D gene is TRBD1 (5 bases). V dropped 4 bases and J dropped 7 bases, with 8 bases sitting between them. Germline V CDR1 and CDR2: MNHEY, SMNVEV (reference sequence). CDR3 length: 11 amino acids. The CDR3 DNA sequence: TGTGCCAGCAGTTCAGGGTTAGAGCAGTACTTC. Its protein product is CASSSGLEQYF.